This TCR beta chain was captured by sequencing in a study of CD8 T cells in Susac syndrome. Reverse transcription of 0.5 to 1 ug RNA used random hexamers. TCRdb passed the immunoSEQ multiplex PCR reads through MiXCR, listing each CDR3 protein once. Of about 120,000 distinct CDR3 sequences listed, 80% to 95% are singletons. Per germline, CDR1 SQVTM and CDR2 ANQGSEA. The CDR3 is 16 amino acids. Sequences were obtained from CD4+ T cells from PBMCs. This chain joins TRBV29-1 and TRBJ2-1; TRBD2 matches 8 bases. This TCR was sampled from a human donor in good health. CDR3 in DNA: TGCAGGGGATTGCGCGGGATGCGGCTAGCGGGCAATGAGCAGTTCTTC. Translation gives CRGLRGMRLAGNEQFF.